These 30 T cell receptor beta chains originate from one sample sequenced in a study of long-term antiretroviral therapy in people with HIV. Investigators performed immunoSEQ version v3.0 at survey level. Sequencing was performed with immunoSEQ multiplex PCR; in TCRdb, only in-frame clones are kept and a portion is missing. The sample contains under 30,000 clones, 90% to 95% of which appear only once. Source: unsorted PBMCs, taken around 7.4 years after starting antiretroviral therapy. The receptors originated from a man aged 45-60 years with HIV.

V is TRBV30 and J is TRBJ1-5; D gene ambiguous. CDR3 length equals 15 residues. The V end was cut by 0 bases, the J end by 7 bases, with 16 bases between. CDR1 GTSNPN and CDR2 SVGIG come from the germline V gene (reference sequence). In nucleotides, the CDR3 is TGTGCCTGGAGTGTAAAAGCGTCGACCGGGCAGCCCCAGCATTTT. Protein: CAWSVKASTGQPQHF. The variable domain in full, with the rest retrieved from reference TRBV30 and TRBJ1-5, is SQTIHQWPATLVQPVGSPLSLECTVEGTSNPNLYWYRQAAGRGLQLLFYSVGIGQISSEVPQNLSASRPQDRQFILSSKKLLLSDSGFYLCAWSVKASTGQPQHFGDGTRLSIL.

The chain has TRBV5-1 and TRBJ2-7, with 9 positions matching TRBD1. Trimming cost V 6 bases and J 7 bases; bases outside gene matches: 11. Germline loops: CDR1 SGHRS, CDR2 YFSETQ. The CDR3 covers 14 residues. This CDR3 is CASNPGGTGREQYF. CDR3 nucleotide sequence: TGCGCCAGCAACCCCGGCGGGACAGGGAGAGAGCAGTACTTC.

This clone was detected once. This sample also contains other DNA sequences that code for the same CDR3. The chain recombines TRBV19 with TRBJ2-7, with TRBD2 as a possible D gene (5 bases). The CDR3 consists of 13 residues. Trimming took 3 bases from V and 2 from J, leaving 8 bases between them. The germline CDR1 and CDR2 sequences are LNHDA and SQIVND (reference sequence). In nucleotides, the CDR3 is TGTGCCAGTAGTATCACGGGGACCTACGAGCAGTACTTC. Protein: CASSITGTYEQYF.

This clone appeared a single time. The CDR3 region is CASSLPGENYGYTF. In nucleotides, the CDR3 is TGCGCCAGCAGCTTACCCGGGGAGAACTATGGCTACACCTTC. This rearrangement joins TRBV5-1 to TRBJ1-2; D call uncertain. Germline V gene lookup returns CDR1 SGHRS and CDR2 YFSETQ. The V gene lost 2 bases and the J gene lost 2 bases, with 10 bases spanning the gap. The CDR3 is 14 amino acids.

The V gene is TRBV6-4, the J gene TRBJ1-5, with 7 bases lining up with TRBD1. Per germline, CDR1 MRHNA and CDR2 SNTAGT. This CDR3 is 17 amino acids long. The ends lost 4 bases at V and 0 bases at J; junction bases unmatched: 9. The CDR3 spells CASSVPGTDYSNQPQHF. The DNA of the CDR3 is TGTGCCAGCAGTGTCCCCGGGACAGATTATAGCAATCAGCCCCAGCATTTT.

J is TRBJ2-3 and V is TRBV9, with 8 bases that match TRBD2. CDR1 is SGDLS, CDR2 YYNGEE, per germline. J gave up 2 bases and V 4 bases, and 6 bases lay outside the gene matches. This CDR3 has 15 residues. The CDR3 bases are TGTGCCAGCAGCCGAGCGGGGGCGAACACAGATACGCAGTATTTT. Translating it yields CASSRAGANTDTQYF.

The chain carries TRBV29-1 and TRBJ1-2; TRBD1 matches 8 bases. The ends lost 0 bases at V and 4 bases at J; junction bases unmatched: 1. Germline loops: CDR1 SQVTM, CDR2 ANQGSEA. CDR3 size: 13 residues. In DNA, the CDR3 is TGCAGCGTTGAAGAACAGGGGGGCTATGGCTACACCTTC. It encodes CSVEEQGGYGYTF. Full variable domain (remainder filled in from reference TRBV29-1 and TRBJ1-2): SAVISQKPSRDICQRGTSLTIQCQVDSQVTMMFWYRQQPGQSLTLIATANQGSEATYESGFVIDKFPISRPNLTFSTLTVSNMSPEDSSIYLCSVEEQGGYGYTFGSGTRLTVV.

This CDR3 reads CASSQSPVLGTEAFF. The CDR3 DNA is TGCGCCAGCAGCCAGAGCCCTGTGCTTGGCACTGAAGCTTTCTTT. The chain is built from TRBV4-3 and TRBJ1-1, with D unresolved. The CDR3 is 15 amino acids. From germline, CDR1 is LGHNA and CDR2 YSLEER. Trimming took off 3 bases at V and 4 bases at J, with 15 bases between the two ends.

The genes are TRBV10-3 and TRBJ1-6, with TRBD1 matching 7 bases. Germline V gene data show CDR1 as ENHRY and CDR2 as SYGVKD. CDR3 length: 14 amino acids. The V segment lost 6 bases and the J segment 9 bases; nucleotides outside the gene matches: 8. CDR3 in amino acids: CAIREGTDGSPLHF. CDR3 in DNA: TGTGCCATCAGGGAGGGGACAGATGGTTCACCCCTCCACTTT.

The rearrangement uses TRBV6-1 and TRBJ1-2; 9 bases agree with TRBD1. Germline V gene sequence: CDR1 MNHNS, CDR2 SASEGT. Losses at the gene ends were 1 base for V and 4 bases for J; bases not matched to a gene: 1. The CDR3 spans 14 residues. This CDR3 is CASSEGDRVYGYTF. The CDR3 region has the DNA TGTGCCAGCAGTGAAGGGGACAGGGTCTATGGCTACACCTTC.

This chain links TRBV6-1 with TRBJ2-7; 7 nucleotides match TRBD2. The CDR3 totals 14 residues. V lost 6 bases to trimming and J lost 2 bases; unmatched junction nucleotides: 7. Germline V gene lookup returns CDR1 MNHNS and CDR2 SASEGT. CDR3 residues: CASSERGFTYEQYF. CDR3 in DNA: TGTGCCAGCAGCGAGCGGGGATTTACCTACGAGCAGTACTTC.

The CDR3 nucleotides read TGTGCCAGCATTCAATCCCCGGGACAGTCCTACGAGCAGTACTTC. This translates into CASIQSPGQSYEQYF. The chain uses TRBV6-5 and TRBJ2-7; 7 nucleotides align to TRBD1. Germline V gene lookup returns CDR1 MNHEY and CDR2 SVGAGI. The CDR3 length is 15 residues. The V and J ends lost 7 bases and 1 base, in that order; junction bases with no gene match: 10.

In DNA form, the CDR3 reads TGTGCCAGCAGCTTAGGATGGGGGGGCCTCGCGAACACCGGGGAGCTGTTTTTT. Residues: CASSLGWGGLANTGELFF. The V call is TRBV11-3, the J call TRBJ2-2; weak D call: TRBD2 (7 bases). Between the trimmed V and J ends, which lost 1 base and 0 bases, there was a span of 15 bases. Germline CDR1 and CDR2: SGHNT and YENEEA. The CDR3 is 18 amino acids.

This sequence joins TRBV27 and TRBJ1-5; a possible D gene is TRBD1 (5 bases). CDR1 is MNHEY, CDR2 SMNVEV, per germline (reference sequence). Between the trimmed V and J ends, which lost 1 base and 2 bases, there was a span of 6 bases. This CDR3 spans 14 amino acids. In DNA, the CDR3 is TGTGCCAGCAGTTTATGGGGGGGCAATCAGCCCCAGCATTTT. The encoded protein is CASSLWGGNQPQHF.

The chain is built from TRBV7-9 and TRBJ2-3; weak D call: TRBD1 (6 bases). V lost 3 bases to trimming and J lost 11 bases, with 12 bases between them. Germline V gene data show CDR1 as SEHNR and CDR2 as FQNEAQ (reference sequence). The CDR3 contains 12 residues. The CDR3 DNA sequence: TGTGCCAGCAGCTTGACAGGCCGGGAGCAGTATTTT. Translating gives CASSLTGREQYF.

The rearrangement links TRBV11-3 to TRBJ2-7; D might be TRBD2 (7 bases). The germline CDR1 and CDR2 sequences are SGHNT and YENEEA. Trimming removed 1 base at V and 7 bases at J, with 17 bases between. This CDR3 has 15 amino acids. The CDR3 sequence: CASSLGVTGAGEQYF. CDR3 DNA sequence: TGTGCCAGCAGCTTAGGTGTGACAGGAGCGGGGGAGCAGTACTTC.

The chain recombines TRBV29-1 with TRBJ2-1; no clear D gene. Germline V lookup: CDR1 SQVTM, CDR2 ANQGSEA. CDR3 length: 10 amino acids. V lost 5 bases and J 5 bases, leaving 4 bases between the germline ends. The CDR3 nucleotides read TGCAGCGTTCATAACAATGAGCAGTTCTTC. Translation gives CSVHNNEQFF.

This chain links TRBV6-4 with TRBJ2-3; D ambiguous. Trimming stripped 4 bases from V and 1 base from J, with 9 bases between. The CDR3 consists of 14 residues. Germline CDR1 MRHNA, CDR2 SNTAGT. CDR3 sequence: CASSVRLGTDTQYF. The CDR3 bases are TGTGCCAGCAGTGTCCGTCTTGGCACAGATACGCAGTATTTT.

The chain has TRBV5-1 and TRBJ2-7; 7 bases fit TRBD1. The junction had 7 bases not matched to a gene; V was cut back by 5 bases and J by 5 bases. The CDR3 has 13 amino acids. Germline V gives CDR1 SGHRS, CDR2 YFSETQ. The DNA of the CDR3 is TGCGCCAGCAGGACAGGGTCCGCCGACGAGCAGTACTTC. Its protein is CASRTGSADEQYF. The variable domain in full, completed from reference TRBV5-1 and TRBJ2-7, reads KAGVTQTPRYLIKTRGQQVTLSCSPISGHRSVSWYQQTPGQGLQFLFEYFSETQRNKGNFPGRFSGRQFSNSRSEMNVSTLELGDSALYLCASRTGSADEQYFGPGTRLTVT.

This chain uses TRBV5-1 with TRBJ2-2, with TRBD2 matching over 9 bases. Losses at the gene ends were 0 bases for V and 2 bases for J; bases not matched to a gene: 5. This CDR3 spans 17 amino acids. Looked up from germline, CDR1 is SGHRS and CDR2 is YFSETQ. Here the CDR3 DNA reads TGCGCCAGCAGCTTGGTTTGCGGGGGGGCTAACACCGGGGAGCTGTTTTTT. This sequence encodes CASSLVCGGANTGELFF.

This clone is a singleton in its sample. The V gene is TRBV11-2, the J gene TRBJ1-6; D is perhaps TRBD1 (6 bases). V gave up 6 bases and J gave up 5 bases, with 14 bases separating them. The germline gives CDR1 SGHAT, CDR2 FQNNGV. CDR3 length equals 15 residues. The CDR3 sequence: CASRAPGQNNSPLHF. The CDR3 DNA sequence: TGTGCCAGCAGAGCCCCTGGACAGAATAATTCACCCCTCCACTTT.

This clone was counted once. The chain links TRBV5-1 to TRBJ2-2, with TRBD2 matching 8 bases. The CDR3 is 16 amino acids. With V trimmed by 1 base and J by 2 bases, 4 bases remained unmatched. Germline-derived CDR1 and CDR2 are SGHRS and YFSETQ. CDR3 sequence reads: CASSLSSGTNTGELFF. CDR3 DNA: TGCGCCAGCAGCTTGAGTAGCGGGACTAACACCGGGGAGCTGTTTTTT.

The chain joins TRBV15 to TRBJ2-7, with TRBD2 as a possible D gene (6 bases). Germline V CDR1 and CDR2: LNHNV, YYDKDF (reference sequence). This CDR3 comprises 16 residues. The germline V and J ends were trimmed by 0 bases and 0 bases, with 12 bases remaining between them. CDR3 in amino acids: CATSRDLRGNSYEQYF. In nucleotides, the CDR3 is TGTGCCACCAGCAGAGATCTACGGGGGAACTCCTACGAGCAGTACTTC. The variable domain in full, with the rest retrieved from reference TRBV15 and TRBJ2-7, is DAMVIQNPRYQVTQFGKPVTLSCSQTLNHNVMYWYQQKSSQAPKLLFHYYDKDFNNEADTPDNFQSRRPNTSFCFLDIRSPGLGDTAMYLCATSRDLRGNSYEQYFGPGTRLTVT.

V usage is TRBV7-8 and J usage is TRBJ1-1, with D possibly matching TRBD1 (5 bases). Germline CDR1 SGHVS, CDR2 FQNEAQ. V dropped 2 bases and J dropped 0 bases, with 13 bases sitting between them. The CDR3 loop spans 16 amino acids. The CDR3 DNA reads TGTGCCAGCAGCTTACGCTCGGGACGACTGAACACTGAAGCTTTCTTT. Translation: CASSLRSGRLNTEAFF.

This chain joins TRBV14 and TRBJ2-7; D gene uncertain. Germline V gene lookup returns CDR1 SGHDN and CDR2 FVKESK. The CDR3 is 14 amino acids. With 1 base removed from V and 0 bases from J, the gap between germline ends came to 7 bases. The CDR3 bases are TGTGCCAGCAGCCAAGTGGTGAGCTCCTACGAGCAGTACTTC. Protein sequence: CASSQVVSSYEQYF.

V usage is TRBV19 and J usage is TRBJ2-3; no firm D call. Germline lookup yields CDR1 LNHDA and CDR2 SQIVND (reference sequence). V lost 3 bases and J lost 0, with 10 bases in between. This CDR3 comprises 15 residues. DNA of the CDR3: TGTGCCAGTAGTATGGCTGGGTCTAGCACAGATACGCAGTATTTT. Protein: CASSMAGSSTDTQYF.

In its sample, this clone was seen a few times. Within the sample, other DNA sequences also encode this same CDR3. The V and J genes are TRBV30 and TRBJ1-5; 9 bases are a match to TRBD1. With V trimmed by 1 base and J by 6 bases, 1 base remained unmatched. Germline loops: CDR1 GTSNPN, CDR2 SVGIG (reference sequence). This CDR3 has 13 amino acids. CDR3 DNA: TGTGCCTGGAGTGGACAGGGGGGTCAGCCCCAGCATTTT. This sequence encodes CAWSGQGGQPQHF.

This clone was picked up one time. The V and J genes are TRBV19 and TRBJ2-1, with 11 bases identical to TRBD2. Germline V gene lookup returns CDR1 LNHDA and CDR2 SQIVND (reference sequence). With 1 base clipped from V and 7 bases from J, the junction kept 3 bases outside the gene matches. This CDR3 is built from 15 residues. The CDR3 DNA reads TGTGCCAGTAGTATAGTAGCTAGCGGGGGGAATGAGCAGTTCTTC. This encodes CASSIVASGGNEQFF.

V usage is TRBV4-2 and J usage is TRBJ1-3; D not resolved. V was clipped by 0 bases and J by 0 bases, with 6 bases between them. Germline lookup yields CDR1 LGHNA and CDR2 YNFKEQ. This CDR3 has 15 residues. The CDR3 spells CASSQDLDSGNTIYF. CDR3 DNA sequence: TGTGCCAGCAGCCAAGATCTAGACTCTGGAAACACCATATATTTT.

The V and J genes are TRBV6-4 and TRBJ1-5; 7 bases match TRBD1. The CDR3 spans 18 residues. V lost 0 bases, J lost 0 bases, and 8 bases stayed unmatched. Germline loops: CDR1 MRHNA, CDR2 SNTAGT. Here the CDR3 DNA reads TGTGCCAGCAGTGACTCGAGGGGGCGATGGGGTAGCAATCAGCCCCAGCATTTT. Protein: CASSDSRGRWGSNQPQHF.